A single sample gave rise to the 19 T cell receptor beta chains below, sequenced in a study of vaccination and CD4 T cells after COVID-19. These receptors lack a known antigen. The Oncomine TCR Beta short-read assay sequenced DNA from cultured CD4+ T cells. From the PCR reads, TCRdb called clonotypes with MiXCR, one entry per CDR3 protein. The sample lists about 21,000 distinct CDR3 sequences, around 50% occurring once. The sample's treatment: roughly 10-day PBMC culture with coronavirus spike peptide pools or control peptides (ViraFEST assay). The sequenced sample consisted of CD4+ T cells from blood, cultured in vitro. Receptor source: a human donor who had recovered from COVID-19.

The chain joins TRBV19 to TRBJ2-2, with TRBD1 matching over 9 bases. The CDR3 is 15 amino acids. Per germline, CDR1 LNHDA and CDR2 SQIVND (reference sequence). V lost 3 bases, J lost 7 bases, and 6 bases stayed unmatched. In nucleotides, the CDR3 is TGTGCCAGTAGTATCCGGGACAGGGAGGTCGGGGAGCTGTTTTTT. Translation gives CASSIRDREVGELFF. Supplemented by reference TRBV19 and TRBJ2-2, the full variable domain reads DGGITQSPKYLFRKEGQNVTLSCEQNLNHDAMYWYRQDPGQGLRLIYYSQIVNDFQKGDIAEGYSVSREKKESFPLTVTSAQKNPTAFYLCASSIRDREVGELFFGEGSRLTVL.

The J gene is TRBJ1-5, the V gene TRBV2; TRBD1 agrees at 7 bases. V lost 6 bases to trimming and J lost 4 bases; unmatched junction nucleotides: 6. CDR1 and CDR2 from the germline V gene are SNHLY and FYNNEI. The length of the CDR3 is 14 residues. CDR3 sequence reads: CASSLTGMNQPQHF. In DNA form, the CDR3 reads TGTGCCAGCAGCCTGACAGGGATGAATCAGCCCCAGCATTTT.

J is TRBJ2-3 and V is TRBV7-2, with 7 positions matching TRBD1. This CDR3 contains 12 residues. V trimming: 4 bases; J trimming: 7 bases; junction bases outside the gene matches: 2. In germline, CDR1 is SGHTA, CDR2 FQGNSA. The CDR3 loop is CASSSTGYTQYF. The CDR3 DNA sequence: TGTGCCAGCAGCTCGACAGGGTATACGCAGTATTTT. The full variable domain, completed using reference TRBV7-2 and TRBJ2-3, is GAGVSQSPSNKVTEKGKDVELRCDPISGHTALYWYRQSLGQGLEFLIYFQGNSAPDKSGLPSDRFSAERTGGSVSTLTIQRTQQEDSAVYLCASSSTGYTQYFGPGTRLTVL.

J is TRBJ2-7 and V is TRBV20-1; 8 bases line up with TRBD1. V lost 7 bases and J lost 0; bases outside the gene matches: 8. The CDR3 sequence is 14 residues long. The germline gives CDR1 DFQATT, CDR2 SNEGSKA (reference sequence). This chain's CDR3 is CSGLDRVHSYEQYF. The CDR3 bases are TGCAGTGGGTTGGACAGGGTCCACTCCTACGAGCAGTACTTC.

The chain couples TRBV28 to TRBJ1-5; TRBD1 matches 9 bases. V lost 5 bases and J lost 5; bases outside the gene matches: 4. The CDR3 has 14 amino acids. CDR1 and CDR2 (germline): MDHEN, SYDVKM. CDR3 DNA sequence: TGTGCCAGCAGTCTTACAGGGGGCTATCAGCCCCAGCATTTT. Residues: CASSLTGGYQPQHF.

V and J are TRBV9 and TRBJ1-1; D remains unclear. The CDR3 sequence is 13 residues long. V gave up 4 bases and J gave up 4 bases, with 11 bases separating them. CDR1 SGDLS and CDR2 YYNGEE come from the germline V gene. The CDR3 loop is CASSPRTVTEAFF. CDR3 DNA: TGTGCCAGCAGCCCCCGCACAGTCACTGAAGCTTTCTTT.

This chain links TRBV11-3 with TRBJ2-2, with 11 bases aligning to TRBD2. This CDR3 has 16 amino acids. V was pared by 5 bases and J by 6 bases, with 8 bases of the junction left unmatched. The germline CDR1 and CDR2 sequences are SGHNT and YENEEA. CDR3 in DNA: TGTGCCAGCAGCCCGCCCGGACTAGCGGGCGCCGGGGAGCTGTTTTTT. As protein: CASSPPGLAGAGELFF.

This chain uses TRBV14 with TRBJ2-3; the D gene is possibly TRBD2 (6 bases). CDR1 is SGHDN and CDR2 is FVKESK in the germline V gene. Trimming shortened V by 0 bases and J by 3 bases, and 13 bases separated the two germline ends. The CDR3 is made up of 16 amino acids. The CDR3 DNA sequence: TGTGCCAGCAGCCAAGAGGAGGGAGTACGGACAGATACGCAGTATTTT. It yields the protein CASSQEEGVRTDTQYF.

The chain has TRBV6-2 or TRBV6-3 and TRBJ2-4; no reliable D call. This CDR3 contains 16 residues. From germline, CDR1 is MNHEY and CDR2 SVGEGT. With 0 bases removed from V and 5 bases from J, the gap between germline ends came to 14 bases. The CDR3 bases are TGTGCCAGCAGTTACTCGAGCTCAGCCCACGAAAACATTCAGTACTTC. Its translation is CASSYSSSAHENIQYF.

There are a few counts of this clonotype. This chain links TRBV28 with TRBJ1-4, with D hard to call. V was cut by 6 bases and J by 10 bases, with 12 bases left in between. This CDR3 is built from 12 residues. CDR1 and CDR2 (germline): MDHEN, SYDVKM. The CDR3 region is CASSPQLGKLFF. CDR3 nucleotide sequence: TGTGCCAGCAGCCCCCAGCTGGGAAAACTGTTTTTT.

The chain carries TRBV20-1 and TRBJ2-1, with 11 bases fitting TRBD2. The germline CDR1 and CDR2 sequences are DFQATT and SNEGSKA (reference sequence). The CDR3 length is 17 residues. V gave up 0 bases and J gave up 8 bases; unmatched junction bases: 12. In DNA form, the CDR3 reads TGCAGTGCTAGAGATCGGGGCACTAGCGGGAGCTATCATGAGCAGTTCTTC. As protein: CSARDRGTSGSYHEQFF.

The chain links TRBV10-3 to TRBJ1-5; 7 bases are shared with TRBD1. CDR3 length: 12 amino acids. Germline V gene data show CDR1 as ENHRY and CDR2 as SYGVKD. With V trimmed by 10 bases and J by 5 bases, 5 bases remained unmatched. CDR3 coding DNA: TGTGCCACAGGGGACAGAGATCAGCCCCAGCATTTT. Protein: CATGDRDQPQHF.

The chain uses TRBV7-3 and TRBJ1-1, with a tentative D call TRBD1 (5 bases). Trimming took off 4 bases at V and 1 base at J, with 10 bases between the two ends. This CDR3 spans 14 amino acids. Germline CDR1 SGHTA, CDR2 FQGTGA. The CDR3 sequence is CASSSGMRNTEAFF. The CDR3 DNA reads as TGTGCCAGCAGCTCAGGGATGCGGAACACTGAAGCTTTCTTT.

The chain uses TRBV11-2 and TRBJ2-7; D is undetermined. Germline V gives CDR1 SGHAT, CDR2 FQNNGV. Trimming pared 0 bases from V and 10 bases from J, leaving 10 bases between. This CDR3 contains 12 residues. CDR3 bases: TGTGCCAGCAGCTTAGATTTCGGAATACAGTACTTC. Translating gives CASSLDFGIQYF.

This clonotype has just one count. The CDR3 DNA sequence: TGTGCCAGCACGGCTAGCGGAGGGGGAGAGACCCAGTACTTC. It is translated as CASTASGGGETQYF. The rearrangement links TRBV6-1 to TRBJ2-5; D may be TRBD2 (7 bases). V dropped 7 bases and J dropped 4 bases, with 16 bases sitting between them. The CDR3 runs 14 residues. Germline CDR1 reads MNHNS; CDR2 reads SASEGT.

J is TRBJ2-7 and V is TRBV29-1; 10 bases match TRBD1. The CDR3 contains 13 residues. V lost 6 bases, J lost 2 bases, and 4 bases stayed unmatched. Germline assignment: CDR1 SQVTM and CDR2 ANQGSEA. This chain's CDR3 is CSVPGQGTYEQYF. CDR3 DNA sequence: TGCAGCGTGCCGGGACAGGGGACCTACGAGCAGTACTTC.

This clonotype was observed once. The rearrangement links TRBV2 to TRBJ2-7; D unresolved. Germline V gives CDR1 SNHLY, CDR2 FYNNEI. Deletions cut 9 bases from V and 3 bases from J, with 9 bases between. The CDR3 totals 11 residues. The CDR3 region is CASLQSYEQYF. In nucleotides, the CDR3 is TGTGCCAGTTTACAGAGCTACGAGCAGTACTTC.

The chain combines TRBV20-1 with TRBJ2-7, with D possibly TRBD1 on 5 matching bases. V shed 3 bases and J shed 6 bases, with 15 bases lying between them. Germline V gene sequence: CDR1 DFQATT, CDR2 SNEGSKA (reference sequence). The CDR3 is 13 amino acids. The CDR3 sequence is CSASSPTAGEQYF. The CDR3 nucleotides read TGCAGTGCTAGTAGCCCGACAGCCGGCGAGCAGTACTTC.

This CDR3 reads CASSLMGGYYEQYF. The DNA for the CDR3 is TGTGCCAGCAGTTTAATGGGGGGCTACTACGAGCAGTACTTC. This chain connects TRBV27 to TRBJ2-7; the D call may be TRBD1 or TRBD2 (6 bases each). In germline, CDR1 is MNHEY, CDR2 SMNVEV (reference sequence). V was cut by 2 bases and J by 3 bases, with 11 bases left in between. The CDR3 covers 14 residues.